This T cell receptor (beta chain) appears in the sequencing data of a study of blood T cell repertoires in COVID-19. Overall study: Some COVID-19 samples were acute and others convalescent; all came from the United States, Italy and Spain. PBMCs, B-cell-depleted T cells, or T cells provided the cDNA or gDNA that made up the material.

The trim removed 4 bases at V and 2 bases at J, leaving 7 bases unmatched. Germline V gene data show CDR1 as SGHAT and CDR2 as FQNNGV. The CDR3 spans 16 residues. Assay: immunoSEQ multiplex PCR; the TCRdb copy retains only in-frame clones and omits some. The top ten hold more than 0.25% of the sample, which has around 700,000 clones, around 90% seen once. Sequencing was performed on peripheral blood. This TCR came from a young woman with acute or convalescent COVID-19. The V and J genes are TRBV11-2 and TRBJ2-7, with 11 nucleotides matching TRBD2. The CDR3 region has the DNA TGTGCCAGCAGCTCGATAACTAGCGGGGGCCCCTACGAGCAGTACTTC. Translating it yields CASSSITSGGPYEQYF.